The sequence of this TCR beta chain was determined in a study of CD8 T cells in ankylosing spondylitis. Points from the study as a whole: A TCR beta motif of about 8 highly homologous variants seemed to mark ankylosing spondylitis blood.

As for this clonotype: Its specificity is not known.

TCRdb analysed the 5' RACE reads with MiXCR anew, one entry per CDR3 protein. Of over 400,000 distinct CDR3 sequences in the sample, roughly a quarter are singletons; the top ten hold roughly 0.9%. Trimming took 0 bases from V and 6 from J, leaving 9 bases between them. CDR3 size: 14 residues. Germline V gene lookup returns CDR1 ENHRY and CDR2 SYGVKD. The source material was blood, either unsorted or a sorted T cell fraction (not recorded which). The V and J genes are TRBV10-3 and TRBJ1-5, with TRBD1 as a possible D gene (5 bases). This receptor was taken from a male donor with ankylosing spondylitis. The CDR3 sequence is CAISESGGAQPQHF. For the CDR3, the DNA is TGTGCCATCAGTGAGTCGGGAGGGGCTCAGCCCCAGCATTTT.